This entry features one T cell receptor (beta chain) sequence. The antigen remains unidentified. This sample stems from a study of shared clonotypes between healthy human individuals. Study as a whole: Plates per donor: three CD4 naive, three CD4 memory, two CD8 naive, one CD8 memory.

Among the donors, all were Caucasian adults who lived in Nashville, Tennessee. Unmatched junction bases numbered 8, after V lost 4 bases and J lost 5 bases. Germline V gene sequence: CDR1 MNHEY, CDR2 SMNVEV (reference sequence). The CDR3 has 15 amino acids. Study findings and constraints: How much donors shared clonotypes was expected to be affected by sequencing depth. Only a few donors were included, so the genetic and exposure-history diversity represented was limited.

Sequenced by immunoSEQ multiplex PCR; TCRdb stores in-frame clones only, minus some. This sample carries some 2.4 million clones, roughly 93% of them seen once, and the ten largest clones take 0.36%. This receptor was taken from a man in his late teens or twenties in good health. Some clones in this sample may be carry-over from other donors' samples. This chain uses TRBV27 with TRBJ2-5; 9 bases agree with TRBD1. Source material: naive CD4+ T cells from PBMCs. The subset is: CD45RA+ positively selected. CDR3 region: CASSSPGQGIETQYF. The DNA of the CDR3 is TGTGCCAGCAGTTCTCCGGGACAGGGCATCGAGACCCAGTACTTC.